Following are 18 T cell receptor beta chains from one sample sequenced in a study of CD8 T cells in Susac syndrome. RNA amounts of roughly 0.45 to 1 ug underwent reverse transcription with random hexamers. Each CDR3 protein is one row after TCRdb ran MiXCR on the immunoSEQ multiplex PCR reads. The table lists about 200,000 distinct CDR3 sequences, 90% to 95% of them singletons. Sequencing used CD4+ T cells from PBMCs. These receptor sequences come from a human donor with multiple sclerosis.

The gene calls are TRBV7-9 and TRBJ1-5; the D is unclear. Trimming took off 5 bases at V and 4 bases at J, with 9 bases between the two ends. From germline, CDR1 is SEHNR and CDR2 FQNEAQ (reference sequence). This CDR3 has 13 residues. CDR3 bases: TGTGCCAGCAGCCCTCAGGAGAATCAGCCCCAGCATTTT. It encodes CASSPQENQPQHF.

The chain is built from TRBV25-1 and TRBJ2-1, with 9 bases that match TRBD2. The CDR3 is 14 residues long. Trimming removed 3 bases from V and 8 bases from J; junction bases left unmatched: 5. Germline V gene data show CDR1 as MGHDK and CDR2 as SYGVNS. Here the CDR3 reads CASSDAGGPDEQFF. CDR3 DNA sequence: TGTGCCAGCAGTGATGCGGGGGGGCCGGATGAGCAGTTCTTC.

This clonotype was picked up one time. This rearrangement joins TRBV20-1 to TRBJ2-7; maybe TRBD1 (5 bases). CDR1 and CDR2 from the germline V gene are DFQATT and SNEGSKA (reference sequence). Trimming stripped 1 base from V and 9 bases from J, with 13 bases between. This CDR3 is 12 amino acids long. Here the CDR3 DNA reads TGCAGTGCTAGAGGCTTAGCCACAGGGCAGTACTTC. The encoded protein is CSARGLATGQYF.

CDR3 sequence reads: CSAGNQMNTEAFF. Here the CDR3 DNA reads TGCAGCGCTGGAAATCAGATGAACACTGAAGCTTTCTTT. The chain uses TRBV29-1 and TRBJ1-1; D gene unclear. The germline V gene encodes CDR1 SQVTM and CDR2 ANQGSEA. CDR3 size: 13 residues. Trimming removed 7 bases from V and 0 bases from J, with 12 bases in between.

The V call is TRBV6-5, the J call TRBJ2-7; 8 positions match TRBD2. Germline V gives CDR1 MNHEY, CDR2 SVGAGI. The CDR3 is 15 amino acids. The junction had 11 bases not matched to a gene; V was cut back by 4 bases and J by 6 bases. The CDR3 coding sequence is TGTGCCAGCAGTTGGCGGGGGGCTAGTCCCCTCGAGCAGTACTTC. It is translated as CASSWRGASPLEQYF.

V is TRBV5-6 and J is TRBJ2-4, with TRBD1 identical over 8 bases. The V gene's germline CDR1 is SGHDT and CDR2 YYEEEE. V shed 0 bases and J 9 bases; nucleotides not matched to a gene: 8. The CDR3 is 15 amino acids. As DNA, the CDR3 is TGTGCCAGCAGCTTGGCTTCAGGGGGCAGGAGCATTCAGTACTTC. Translating gives CASSLASGGRSIQYF.

The chain links TRBV3-1 to TRBJ2-2; D is unclear. Germline V gene lookup returns CDR1 LGHDT and CDR2 YNNKEL (reference sequence). Between the trimmed V and J ends, which lost 3 bases and 2 bases, there was a span of 4 bases. The CDR3 has 13 residues. CDR3 DNA sequence: TGTGCCAGCAGCCAGGCTAACACCGGGGAGCTGTTTTTT. Its translation is CASSQANTGELFF.

The V gene is TRBV20-1, the J gene TRBJ2-4, with TRBD1 matching 7 bases. The CDR3 has 12 amino acids. In germline, CDR1 is DFQATT, CDR2 SNEGSKA (reference sequence). V shed 3 bases and J 8 bases; nucleotides not matched to a gene: 4. CDR3 DNA sequence: TGCAGTGCTAGTTCTACAGGGGACATTCAGTACTTC. It translates to CSASSTGDIQYF.

The V gene is TRBV15, the J gene TRBJ1-4; D is unresolved. The CDR3 loop spans 15 amino acids. With 0 bases removed from V and 3 bases from J, the gap between germline ends came to 8 bases. Per the germline V gene, CDR1 is LNHNV and CDR2 is YYDKDF (reference sequence). CDR3 nucleotides: TGTGCCACCAGCAGAGAGTGGCAGCCTAATGAAAAACTGTTTTTT. Amino acid sequence: CATSREWQPNEKLFF. The whole variable domain, filled in from reference TRBV15 and TRBJ1-4, reads DAMVIQNPRYQVTQFGKPVTLSCSQTLNHNVMYWYQQKSSQAPKLLFHYYDKDFNNEADTPDNFQSRRPNTSFCFLDIRSPGLGDTAMYLCATSREWQPNEKLFFGSGTQLSVL.

The J gene is TRBJ2-7, the V gene TRBV27; TRBD1 is a possible D gene (5 bases). CDR3 length: 14 amino acids. Germline V gene lookup returns CDR1 MNHEY and CDR2 SMNVEV (reference sequence). V lost 5 bases, J lost 3 bases, and 14 bases lay in between. Here the CDR3 reads CASSMYGHLYEQYF. CDR3 nucleotide sequence: TGTGCCAGCAGTATGTACGGACATCTCTACGAGCAGTACTTC.

The gene calls are TRBV7-6 and TRBJ2-3; a weak D match, TRBD2 (5 bases). The CDR3 runs to 14 residues. V lost 5 bases, J lost 5 bases, and 14 bases lay in between. Looked up from germline, CDR1 is SGHVS and CDR2 is FNYEAQ. CDR3 residues: CASSPRSGGDTQYF. CDR3 bases: TGTGCCAGCAGCCCGAGATCCGGAGGAGATACGCAGTATTTT.

The chain employs TRBV9 and TRBJ1-1; 7 bases line up with TRBD1. The J segment lost 6 bases and the V segment lost 6 bases, leaving 8 bases of the junction unmatched. The germline CDR1 and CDR2 sequences are SGDLS and YYNGEE. The CDR3 is made up of 13 amino acids. The CDR3, as DNA: TGTGCCAGCAACAAACAGGGGAGCGCTGAAGCTTTCTTT. Amino acids: CASNKQGSAEAFF.

V and J are TRBV15 and TRBJ1-1; D not certain. CDR1 LNHNV and CDR2 YYDKDF come from the germline V gene (reference sequence). The CDR3 consists of 13 residues. V shed 4 bases and J shed 5 bases, with 11 bases lying between them. The CDR3 bases are TGTGCCACCAGCAAGGAGCGGTGGACTGAAGCTTTCTTT. Translating gives CATSKERWTEAFF.

The CDR3 coding sequence is TGCAGTGCTGGGATGGCCTCACCTTATCAGCCCCAGCATTTT. It encodes CSAGMASPYQPQHF. The chain joins TRBV20-1 to TRBJ1-5, with D unclear. From germline, CDR1 is DFQATT and CDR2 SNEGSKA (reference sequence). Trimming removed 5 bases at V and 5 bases at J, with 16 bases between. CDR3 length equals 14 residues.

The chain is built from TRBV6-5 and TRBJ2-3, with D possibly matching TRBD2 (6 bases). Trimming shortened V by 4 bases and J by 0 bases, and 8 bases separated the two germline ends. CDR1 is MNHEY, CDR2 SVGAGI, per germline. The CDR3 sequence is 14 residues long. In DNA form, the CDR3 reads TGTGCCAGCAGTTTGGGGACTAGCACAGATACGCAGTATTTT. It specifies CASSLGTSTDTQYF.

CDR3 amino acids: CATSRVPGHYGYTF. The CDR3 DNA follows: TGTGCCACCAGCAGAGTTCCAGGGCACTATGGCTACACCTTC. This rearrangement joins TRBV15 to TRBJ1-2, with a weak D call TRBD1 (5 bases). The V gene's germline CDR1 is LNHNV and CDR2 YYDKDF (reference sequence). The CDR3 totals 14 residues. Trimming pared 1 base from V and 3 bases from J, leaving 9 bases between.

The chain links TRBV27 to TRBJ1-2, with a tentative D call TRBD1 (5 bases). The V gene's germline CDR1 is MNHEY and CDR2 SMNVEV (reference sequence). The CDR3 runs 13 residues. Trimming removed 6 bases at V and 5 bases at J, with 13 bases between. Here the CDR3 DNA reads TGTGCCAGCAGCCAAACCGGGACTTATGGCTACACCTTC. Translation gives CASSQTGTYGYTF.

The genes are TRBV3-1 and TRBJ2-2; D is ambiguous. V shed 4 bases and J shed 7 bases, with 13 bases lying between them. Germline V gene sequence: CDR1 LGHDT, CDR2 YNNKEL (reference sequence). This CDR3 has 14 residues. The CDR3 region is CASSLRWGSGELFF. In nucleotides, the CDR3 is TGTGCCAGCAGCCTAAGATGGGGTAGCGGGGAGCTGTTTTTT.